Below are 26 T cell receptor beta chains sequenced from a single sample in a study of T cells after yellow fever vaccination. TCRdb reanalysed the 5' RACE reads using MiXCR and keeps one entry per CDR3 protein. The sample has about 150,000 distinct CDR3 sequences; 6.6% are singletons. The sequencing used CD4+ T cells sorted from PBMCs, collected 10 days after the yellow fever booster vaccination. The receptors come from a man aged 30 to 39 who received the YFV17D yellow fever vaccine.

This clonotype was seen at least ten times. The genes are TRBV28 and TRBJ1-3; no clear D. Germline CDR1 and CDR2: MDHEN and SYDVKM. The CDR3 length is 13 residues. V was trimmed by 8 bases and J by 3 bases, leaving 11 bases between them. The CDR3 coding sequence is TGTGCCAGCTCCCGGTGGGGTGGAAACACCATATATTTT. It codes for CASSRWGGNTIYF.

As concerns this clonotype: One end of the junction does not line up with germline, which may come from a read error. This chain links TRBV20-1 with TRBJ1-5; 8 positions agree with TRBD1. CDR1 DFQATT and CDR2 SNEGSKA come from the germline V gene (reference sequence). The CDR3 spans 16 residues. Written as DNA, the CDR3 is TGCTGTGCTAAAAACACCGGGACAGGCCACAATCAGCCCCAGCATTTT. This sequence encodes CCAKNTGTGHNQPQHF.

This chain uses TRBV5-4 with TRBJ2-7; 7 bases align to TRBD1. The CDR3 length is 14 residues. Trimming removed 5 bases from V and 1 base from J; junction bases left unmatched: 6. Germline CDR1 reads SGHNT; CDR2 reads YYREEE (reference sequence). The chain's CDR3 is CASRPDRVSYEQYF. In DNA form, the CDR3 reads TGTGCCAGCAGGCCCGACAGGGTATCCTACGAGCAGTACTTC.

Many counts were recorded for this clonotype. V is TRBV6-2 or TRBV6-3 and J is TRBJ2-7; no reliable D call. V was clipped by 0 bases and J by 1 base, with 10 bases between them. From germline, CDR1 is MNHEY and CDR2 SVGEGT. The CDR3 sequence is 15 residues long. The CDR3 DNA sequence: TGTGCCAGCAGTTACTCCCGGGCAGCTTCCTACGAGCAGTACTTC. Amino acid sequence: CASSYSRAASYEQYF.

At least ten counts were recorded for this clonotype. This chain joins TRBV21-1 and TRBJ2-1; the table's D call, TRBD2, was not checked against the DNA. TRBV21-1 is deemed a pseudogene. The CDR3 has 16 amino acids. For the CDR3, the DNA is TGTGCCAGCAGCAGAGAGACTAGCGGGAGGTACAATGAGCAGTTCTTC. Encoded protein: CASSRETSGRYNEQFF.

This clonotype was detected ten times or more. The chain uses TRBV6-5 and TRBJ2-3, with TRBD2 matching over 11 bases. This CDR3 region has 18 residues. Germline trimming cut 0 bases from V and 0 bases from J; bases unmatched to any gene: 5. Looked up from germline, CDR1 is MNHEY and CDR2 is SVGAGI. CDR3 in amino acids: CASSYSPRTSGSTDTQYF. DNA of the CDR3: TGTGCCAGCAGTTACTCCCCCAGGACTAGCGGGAGCACAGATACGCAGTATTTT.

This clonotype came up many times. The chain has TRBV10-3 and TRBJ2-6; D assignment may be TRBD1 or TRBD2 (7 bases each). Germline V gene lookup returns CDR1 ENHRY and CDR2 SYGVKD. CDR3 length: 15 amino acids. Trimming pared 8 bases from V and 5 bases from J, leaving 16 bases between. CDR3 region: CAIQRDSEWANVLTF. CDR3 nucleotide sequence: TGTGCCATCCAGCGGGACAGCGAGTGGGCCAACGTCCTGACTTTC.

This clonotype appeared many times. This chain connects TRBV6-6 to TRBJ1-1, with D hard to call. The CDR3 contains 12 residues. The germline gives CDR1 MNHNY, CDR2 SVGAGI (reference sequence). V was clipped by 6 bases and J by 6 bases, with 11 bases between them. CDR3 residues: CASRRAVAEAFF. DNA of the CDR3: TGTGCCAGCAGACGGGCCGTGGCTGAAGCTTTCTTT.

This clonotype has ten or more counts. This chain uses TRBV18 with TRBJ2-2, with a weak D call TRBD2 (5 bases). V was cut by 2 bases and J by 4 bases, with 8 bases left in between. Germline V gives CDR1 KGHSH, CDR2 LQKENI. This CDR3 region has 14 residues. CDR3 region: CASSPAAVTGELFF. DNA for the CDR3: TGTGCCAGCTCACCAGCAGCGGTCACCGGGGAGCTGTTTTTT.

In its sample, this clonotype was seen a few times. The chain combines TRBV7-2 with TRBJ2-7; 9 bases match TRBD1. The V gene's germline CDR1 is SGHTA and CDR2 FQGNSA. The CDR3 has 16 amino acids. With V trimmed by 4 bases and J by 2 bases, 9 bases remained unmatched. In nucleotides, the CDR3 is TGTGCCAGCAGCTCCGCACCGGGACAGGGCACCTACGAGCAGTACTTC. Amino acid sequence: CASSSAPGQGTYEQYF.

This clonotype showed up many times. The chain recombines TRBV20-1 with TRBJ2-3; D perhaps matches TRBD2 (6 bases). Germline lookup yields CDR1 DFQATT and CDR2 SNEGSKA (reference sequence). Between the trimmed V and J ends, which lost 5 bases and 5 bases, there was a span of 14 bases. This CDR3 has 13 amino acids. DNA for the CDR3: TGCAGTGCTGCGCCCCGGAGGGTAGATACGCAGTATTTT. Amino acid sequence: CSAAPRRVDTQYF.

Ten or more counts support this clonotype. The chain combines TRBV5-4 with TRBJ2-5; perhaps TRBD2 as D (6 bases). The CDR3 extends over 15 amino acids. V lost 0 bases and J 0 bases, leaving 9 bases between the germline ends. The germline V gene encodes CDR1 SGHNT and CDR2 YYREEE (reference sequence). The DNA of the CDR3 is TGTGCCAGCAGCTTGGAGGGAGGCTACCAAGAGACCCAGTACTTC. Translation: CASSLEGGYQETQYF.

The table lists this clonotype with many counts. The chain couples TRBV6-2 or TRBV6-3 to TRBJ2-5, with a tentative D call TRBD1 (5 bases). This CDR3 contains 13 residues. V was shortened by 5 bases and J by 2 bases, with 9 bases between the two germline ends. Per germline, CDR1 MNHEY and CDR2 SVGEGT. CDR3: CASSRQLQETQYF. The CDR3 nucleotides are TGTGCCAGCAGTCGACAGTTACAAGAGACCCAGTACTTC.

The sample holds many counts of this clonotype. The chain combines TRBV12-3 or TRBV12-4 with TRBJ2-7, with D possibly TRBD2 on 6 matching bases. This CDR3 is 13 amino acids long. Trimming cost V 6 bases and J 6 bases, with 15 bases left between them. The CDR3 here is CASSRDSLSEQYF. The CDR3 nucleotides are TGTGCCAGCAGCCGGGACTCCCTCAGCGAGCAGTACTTC.

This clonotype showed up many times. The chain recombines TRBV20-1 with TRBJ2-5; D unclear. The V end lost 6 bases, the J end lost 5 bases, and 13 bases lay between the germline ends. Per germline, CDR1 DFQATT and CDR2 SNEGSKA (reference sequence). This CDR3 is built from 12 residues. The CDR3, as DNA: TGCAGTGCCGATGACTCGGAGGAGACCCAGTACTTC. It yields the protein CSADDSEETQYF.

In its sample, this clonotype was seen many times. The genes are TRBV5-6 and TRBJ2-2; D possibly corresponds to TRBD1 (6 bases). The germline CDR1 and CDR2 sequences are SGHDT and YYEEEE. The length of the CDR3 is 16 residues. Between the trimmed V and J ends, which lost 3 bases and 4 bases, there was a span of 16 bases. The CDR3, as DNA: TGTGCCAGCAGCTGGGGGCGGAGTGACGGCACCGGGGAGCTGTTTTTT. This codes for CASSWGRSDGTGELFF. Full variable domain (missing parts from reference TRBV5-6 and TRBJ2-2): DAGVTQSPTHLIKTRGQQVTLRCSPKSGHDTVSWYQQALGQGPQFIFQYYEEEERQRGNFPDRFSGHQFPNYSSELNVNALLLGDSALYLCASSWGRSDGTGELFFGEGSRLTVL.

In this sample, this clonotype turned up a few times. The CDR3 protein is CAWAPLGETQYF. The CDR3 DNA reads as TGTGCCTGGGCGCCCCTGGGAGAGACCCAGTACTTC. The gene calls are TRBV30 and TRBJ2-5; D remains unclear. Trimming pared 5 bases from V and 4 bases from J, leaving 11 bases between. CDR3 length: 12 residues. CDR1 is GTSNPN, CDR2 SVGIG, per germline (reference sequence).

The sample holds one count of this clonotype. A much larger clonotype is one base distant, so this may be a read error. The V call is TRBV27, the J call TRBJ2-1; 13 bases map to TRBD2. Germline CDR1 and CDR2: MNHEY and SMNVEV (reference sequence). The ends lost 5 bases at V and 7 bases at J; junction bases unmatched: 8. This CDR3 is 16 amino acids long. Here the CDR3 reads CASSAGLAGVKNEQFF. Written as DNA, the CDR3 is TGTGCCAGCAGTGCCGGACTAGCGGGAGTCAAGAATGAGCAGTTCTTC.

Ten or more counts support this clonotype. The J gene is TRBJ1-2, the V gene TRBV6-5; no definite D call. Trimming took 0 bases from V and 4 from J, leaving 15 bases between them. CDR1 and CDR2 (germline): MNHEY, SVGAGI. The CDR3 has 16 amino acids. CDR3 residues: CASSYSNTGRAYGYTF. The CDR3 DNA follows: TGTGCCAGCAGTTACTCGAATACGGGAAGGGCCTATGGCTACACCTTC.

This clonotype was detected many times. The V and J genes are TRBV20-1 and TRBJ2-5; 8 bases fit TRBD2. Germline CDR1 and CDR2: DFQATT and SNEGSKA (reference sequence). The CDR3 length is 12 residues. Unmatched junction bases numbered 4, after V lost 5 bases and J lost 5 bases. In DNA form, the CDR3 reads TGCAGTGCTGATAGCGGGACGGAGACCCAGTACTTC. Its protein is CSADSGTETQYF.

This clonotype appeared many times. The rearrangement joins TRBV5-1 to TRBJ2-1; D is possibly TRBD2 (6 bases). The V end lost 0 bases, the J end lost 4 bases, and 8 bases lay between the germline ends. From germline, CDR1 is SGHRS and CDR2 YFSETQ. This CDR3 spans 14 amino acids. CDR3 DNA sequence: TGCGCCAGCAGCTTGGGGGACTCATACAATGAGCAGTTCTTC. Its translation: CASSLGDSYNEQFF.

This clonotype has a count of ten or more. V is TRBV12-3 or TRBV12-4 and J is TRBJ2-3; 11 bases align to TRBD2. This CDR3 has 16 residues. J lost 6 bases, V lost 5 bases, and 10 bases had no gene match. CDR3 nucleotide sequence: TGTGCCAGCAGTCGGCGATTAGCGGGAGGGCCGGATACGCAGTATTTT. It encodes CASSRRLAGGPDTQYF.

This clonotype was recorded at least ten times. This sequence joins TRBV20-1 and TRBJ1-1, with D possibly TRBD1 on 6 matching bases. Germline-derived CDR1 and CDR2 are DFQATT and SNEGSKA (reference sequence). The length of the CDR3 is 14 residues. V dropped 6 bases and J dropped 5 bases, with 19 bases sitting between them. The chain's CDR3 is CSAHRRGARTEAFF. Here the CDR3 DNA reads TGCAGTGCCCATAGGAGGGGGGCTCGAACTGAAGCTTTCTTT.

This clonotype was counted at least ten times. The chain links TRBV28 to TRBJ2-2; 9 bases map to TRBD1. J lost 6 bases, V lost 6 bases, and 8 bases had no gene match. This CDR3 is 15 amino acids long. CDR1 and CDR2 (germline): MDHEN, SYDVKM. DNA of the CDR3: TGTGCCAGCAGGCCCACAGGGGGCGTTGCCGGGGAGCTGTTTTTT. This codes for CASRPTGGVAGELFF.

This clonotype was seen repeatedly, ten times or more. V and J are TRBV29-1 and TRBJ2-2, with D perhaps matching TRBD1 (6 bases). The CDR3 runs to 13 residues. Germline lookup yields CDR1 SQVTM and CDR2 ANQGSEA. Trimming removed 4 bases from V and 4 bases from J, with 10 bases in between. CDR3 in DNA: TGCAGCGTTGTTAGGGGGAGCACCGGGGAGCTGTTTTTT. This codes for CSVVRGSTGELFF.

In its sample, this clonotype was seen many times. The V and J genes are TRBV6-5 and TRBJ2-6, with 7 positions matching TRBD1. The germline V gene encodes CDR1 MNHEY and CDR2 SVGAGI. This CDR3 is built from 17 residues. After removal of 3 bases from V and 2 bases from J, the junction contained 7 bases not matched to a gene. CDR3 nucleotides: TGTGCCAGCAGTTATGTTGCTCAGGGGGCTGGGGCCAACGTCCTGACTTTC. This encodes CASSYVAQGAGANVLTF.